The 10 T cell receptor beta chains below were found in one sample sequenced in a study of cytomegalovirus exposure and HLA in healthy donors. PCR involved 60 Vbeta and 13 Jbeta primers. Assay: immunoSEQ multiplex PCR; the TCRdb copy retains only in-frame clones and omits some. The repertoire holds roughly 98,000 clones, with more than 55% as singletons. The specimen sequenced was PBMCs. Receptors originate from a woman aged 30 to 39 in good health and CMV-seropositive.

CDR3 in DNA: TGTGCTAGTGGCTCCGGGACAGGAACGGTGGCGGGCTACGAGCAGTACTTC. This encodes CASGSGTGTVAGYEQYF. V gene TRBV12-5 combines with J gene TRBJ2-5; TRBD1 matches at 8 bases. The tail of the sequence fits TRBJ2-7 better, so the J call may be wrong. CDR3 length: 17 amino acids. Per germline, CDR1 LGHNT and CDR2 FRNRAP.

This clone was seen a handful of times. The V gene is TRBV11-2, the J gene TRBJ2-2; TRBD1 agrees at 9 bases. The length of the CDR3 is 17 residues. Germline V gene sequence: CDR1 SGHAT, CDR2 FQNNGV. The V and J ends lost 5 bases and 4 bases, in that order; junction bases with no gene match: 11. The CDR3: CASSLSRTGVGTGELFF. The CDR3 DNA reads as TGTGCCAGCAGCCTCAGCCGGACAGGGGTTGGCACCGGGGAGCTGTTTTTT.

V gene TRBV27 combines with J gene TRBJ2-7, with D maybe TRBD1 (5 bases). The CDR3 is 16 residues long. V lost 3 bases to trimming and J lost 0 bases, with 15 bases between them. Germline lookup yields CDR1 MNHEY and CDR2 SMNVEV (reference sequence). CDR3 protein: CASSFAGSPSSYEQYF. The CDR3, as DNA: TGTGCCAGCAGTTTTGCAGGGTCCCCAAGCTCCTACGAGCAGTACTTC.

This clone was recorded only once. The chain carries TRBV19 and TRBJ1-5; 9 positions agree with TRBD1. Germline V lookup: CDR1 LNHDA, CDR2 SQIVND (reference sequence). Germline trimming cut 5 bases from V and 7 bases from J; bases unmatched to any gene: 6. The CDR3 runs to 14 residues. CDR3 coding DNA: TGTGCCAGTAGTGTACAGGGGGCGACACAGCCCCAGCATTTT. This gives the protein CASSVQGATQPQHF.

The chain has TRBV9 and TRBJ1-2; perhaps TRBD1 as D (6 bases). Germline-derived CDR1 and CDR2 are SGDLS and YYNGEE. The V end was cut by 3 bases, the J end by 2 bases, with 14 bases between. This CDR3 comprises 15 residues. The DNA for the CDR3 is TGTGCCAGCAGCGACACAGGGATCCCCAACTATGGCTACACCTTC. Its translation: CASSDTGIPNYGYTF.

Notes on this clone: Other DNA sequences in the sample encode the same CDR3. This chain uses TRBV7-3 with TRBJ2-3, with a tentative D call TRBD2 (6 bases). V was clipped by 5 bases and J by 2 bases, with 14 bases between them. This CDR3 has 15 amino acids. From germline, CDR1 is SGHTA and CDR2 FQGTGA. The CDR3 coding sequence is TGTGCCAGCAGCGAGAGCGGGTTCTACACAGATACGCAGTATTTT. Its translation is CASSESGFYTDTQYF.

This clone was seen only once. V is TRBV7-8 and J is TRBJ2-3; TRBD2 matches 7 bases. The CDR3 has 17 residues. J was trimmed by 2 bases and V by 5 bases; bases with no gene match: 13. CDR1 is SGHVS and CDR2 is FQNEAQ in the germline V gene. CDR3 protein: CASSDLRRGGVTDTQYF. The CDR3 DNA sequence: TGTGCCAGCAGCGACCTACGCCGGGGAGGGGTCACAGATACGCAGTATTTT.

The chain has TRBV18 and TRBJ1-5; 9 bases align to TRBD1. The V gene's germline CDR1 is KGHSH and CDR2 LQKENI. The V segment lost 6 bases and the J segment 1 base; nucleotides outside the gene matches: 7. The CDR3 has 16 residues. CDR3 nucleotide sequence: TGTGCCAGCTCGACAGGGGGATTGGGGAGCAATCAGCCCCAGCATTTT. Protein: CASSTGGLGSNQPQHF.

The rearrangement uses TRBV19 and TRBJ2-5, with TRBD2 matching 14 bases. This CDR3 has 16 residues. The germline CDR1 and CDR2 sequences are LNHDA and SQIVND (reference sequence). The V and J ends lost 6 bases and 4 bases, in that order; junction bases with no gene match: 7. The CDR3 here is CASSSGTSGGRETQYF. CDR3 nucleotide sequence: TGTGCCAGTAGCTCCGGGACTAGCGGGGGCCGAGAGACCCAGTACTTC.

This chain connects TRBV30 to TRBJ1-5; D unclear. With 3 bases removed from V and 0 bases from J, the gap between germline ends came to 6 bases. CDR1 and CDR2 (germline): GTSNPN, SVGIG (reference sequence). The length of the CDR3 is 13 residues. DNA of the CDR3: TGTGCCTGGAGCGGAGATAGCAATCAGCCCCAGCATTTT. Amino acid sequence: CAWSGDSNQPQHF.